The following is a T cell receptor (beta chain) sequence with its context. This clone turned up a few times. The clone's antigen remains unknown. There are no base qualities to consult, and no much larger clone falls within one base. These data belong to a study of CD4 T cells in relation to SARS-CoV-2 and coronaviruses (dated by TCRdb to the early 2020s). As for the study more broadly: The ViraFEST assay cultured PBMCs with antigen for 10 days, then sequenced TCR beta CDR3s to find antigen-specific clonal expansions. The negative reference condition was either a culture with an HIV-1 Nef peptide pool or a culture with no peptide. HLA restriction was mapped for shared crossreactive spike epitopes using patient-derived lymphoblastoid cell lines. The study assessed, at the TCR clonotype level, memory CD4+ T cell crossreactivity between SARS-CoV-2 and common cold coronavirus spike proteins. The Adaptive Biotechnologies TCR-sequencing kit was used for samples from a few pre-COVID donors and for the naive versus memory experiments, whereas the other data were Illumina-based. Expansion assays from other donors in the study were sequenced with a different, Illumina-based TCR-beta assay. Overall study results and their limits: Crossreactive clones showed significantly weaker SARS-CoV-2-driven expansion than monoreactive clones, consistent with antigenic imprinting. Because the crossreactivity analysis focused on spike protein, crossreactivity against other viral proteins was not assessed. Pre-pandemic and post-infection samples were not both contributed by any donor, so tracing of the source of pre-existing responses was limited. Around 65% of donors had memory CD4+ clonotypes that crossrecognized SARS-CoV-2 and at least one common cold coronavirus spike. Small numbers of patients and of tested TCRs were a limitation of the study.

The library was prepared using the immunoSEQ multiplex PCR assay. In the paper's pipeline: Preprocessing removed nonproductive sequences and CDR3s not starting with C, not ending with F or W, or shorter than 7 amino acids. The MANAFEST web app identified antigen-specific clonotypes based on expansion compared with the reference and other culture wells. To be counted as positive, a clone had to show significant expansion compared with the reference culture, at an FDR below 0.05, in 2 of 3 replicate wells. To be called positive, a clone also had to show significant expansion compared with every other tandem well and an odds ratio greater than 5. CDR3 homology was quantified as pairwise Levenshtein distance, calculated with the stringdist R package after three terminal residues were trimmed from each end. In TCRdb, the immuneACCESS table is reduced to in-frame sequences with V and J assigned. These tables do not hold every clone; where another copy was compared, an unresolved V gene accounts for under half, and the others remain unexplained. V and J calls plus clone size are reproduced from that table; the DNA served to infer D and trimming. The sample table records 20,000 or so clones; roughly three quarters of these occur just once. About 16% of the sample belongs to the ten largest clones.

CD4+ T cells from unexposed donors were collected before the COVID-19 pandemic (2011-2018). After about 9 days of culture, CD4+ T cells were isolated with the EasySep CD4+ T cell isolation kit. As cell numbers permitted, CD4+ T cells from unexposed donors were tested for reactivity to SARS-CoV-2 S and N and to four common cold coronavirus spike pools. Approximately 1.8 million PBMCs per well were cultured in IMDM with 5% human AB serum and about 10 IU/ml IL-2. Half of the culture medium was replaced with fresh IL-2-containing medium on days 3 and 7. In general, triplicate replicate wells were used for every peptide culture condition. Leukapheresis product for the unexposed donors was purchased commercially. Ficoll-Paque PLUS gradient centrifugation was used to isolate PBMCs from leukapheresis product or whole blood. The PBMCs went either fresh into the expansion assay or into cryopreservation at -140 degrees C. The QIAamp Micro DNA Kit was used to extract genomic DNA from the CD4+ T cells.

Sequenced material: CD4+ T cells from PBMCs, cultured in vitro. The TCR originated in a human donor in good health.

The DNA sequence is given as TGTGCAGCAGGGGCATTGAGTCAGCCCCAGCATTTT. This yields the protein CAAGALSQPQHF. The chain couples TRBV28 to TRBJ1-5; a tentative D match to TRBD1 spans 6 bases. Counted from cysteine to phenylalanine, this CDR3 has 12 amino acids. The read is trimmed to its CDR3 DNA, 36 bases read in frame from base 1. From a lookup of the germline V gene, CDR1 and CDR2 are MDHEN and SYDVKM.